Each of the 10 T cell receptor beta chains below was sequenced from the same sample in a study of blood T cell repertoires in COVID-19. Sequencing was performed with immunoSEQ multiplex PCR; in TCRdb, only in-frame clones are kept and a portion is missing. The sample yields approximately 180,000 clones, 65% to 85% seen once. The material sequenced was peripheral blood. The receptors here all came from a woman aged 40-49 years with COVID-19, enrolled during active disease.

The CDR3 protein is CAKRNPHRRSGQETQYF. In DNA form, the CDR3 reads TGTGCTAAGAGAAACCCCCACCGGCGGAGCGGACAAGAGACCCAGTACTTC. The rearrangement uses TRBV12-5 and TRBJ2-5; TRBD2 is a possible D gene (5 bases). Germline V gene lookup returns CDR1 LGHNT and CDR2 FRNRAP. The CDR3 is 17 amino acids. V lost 10 bases, J lost 2 bases, and 26 bases lay in between. Full variable domain (missing parts from reference TRBV12-5 and TRBJ2-5): DARVTQTPRHKVTEMGQEVTMRCQPILGHNTVFWYRQTMMQGLELLAYFRNRAPLDDSGMPKDRFSAEMPDATLATLKIQPSEPRDSAVYFCAKRNPHRRSGQETQYFGPGTRLLVL.

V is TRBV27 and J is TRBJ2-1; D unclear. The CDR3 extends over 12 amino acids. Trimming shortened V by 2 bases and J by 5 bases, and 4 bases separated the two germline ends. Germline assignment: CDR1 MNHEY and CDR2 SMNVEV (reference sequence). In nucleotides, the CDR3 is TGTGCCAGCAGTTTAGGGCACAATGAGCAGTTCTTC. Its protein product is CASSLGHNEQFF.

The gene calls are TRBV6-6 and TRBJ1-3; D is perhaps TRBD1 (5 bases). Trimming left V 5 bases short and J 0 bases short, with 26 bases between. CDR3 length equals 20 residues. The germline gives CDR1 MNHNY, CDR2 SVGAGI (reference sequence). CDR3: CASSPSGDAPRPSSGNTIYF. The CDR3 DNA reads TGTGCCAGCAGTCCCAGCGGGGACGCTCCCCGCCCTAGCTCTGGAAACACCATATATTTT.

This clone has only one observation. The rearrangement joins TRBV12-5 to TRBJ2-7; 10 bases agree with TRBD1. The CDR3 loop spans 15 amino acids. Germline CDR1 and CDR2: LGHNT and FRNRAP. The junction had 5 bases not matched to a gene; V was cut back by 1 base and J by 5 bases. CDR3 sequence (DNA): TGTGCTAGTGGTTTGGCTTGGACAGGGGGGCACGAGCAGTACTTC. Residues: CASGLAWTGGHEQYF.

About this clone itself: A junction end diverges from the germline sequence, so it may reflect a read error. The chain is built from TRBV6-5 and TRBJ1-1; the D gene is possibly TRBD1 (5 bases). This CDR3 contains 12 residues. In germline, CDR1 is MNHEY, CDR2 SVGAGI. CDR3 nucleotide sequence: TGTGGCAGCACATTGGGGGGGACTGAAGCTTTCTTT. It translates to CGSTLGGTEAFF.

The CDR3 coding sequence is TGTGCCAGCAGCTTACGCCCTAGCGGGAGCGGGGAGCAGTACTTC. Its translation is CASSLRPSGSGEQYF. The rearrangement uses TRBV7-6 and TRBJ2-7, with 10 bases fitting TRBD2. V lost 2 bases, J lost 7 bases, and 8 bases stayed unmatched. The length of the CDR3 is 15 residues. Germline V gene sequence: CDR1 SGHVS, CDR2 FNYEAQ.

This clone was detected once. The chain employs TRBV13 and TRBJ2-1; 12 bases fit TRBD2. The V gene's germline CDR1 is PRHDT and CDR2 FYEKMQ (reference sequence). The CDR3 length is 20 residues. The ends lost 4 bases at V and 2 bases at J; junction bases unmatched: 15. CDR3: CASSSPETSGRGGPYNEQFF. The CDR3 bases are TGTGCCAGCAGCTCCCCGGAGACTAGCGGGAGAGGTGGACCCTACAATGAGCAGTTCTTC.

The CDR3 region is CASSALRGETQYF. DNA of the CDR3: TGTGCCAGCAGTGCCCTGAGGGGGGAGACCCAGTACTTC. The chain uses TRBV12-3 or TRBV12-4 and TRBJ2-5, with D possibly TRBD1 on 6 matching bases. The CDR3 length is 13 residues. Deletions cut 5 bases from V and 5 bases from J, with 12 bases between.

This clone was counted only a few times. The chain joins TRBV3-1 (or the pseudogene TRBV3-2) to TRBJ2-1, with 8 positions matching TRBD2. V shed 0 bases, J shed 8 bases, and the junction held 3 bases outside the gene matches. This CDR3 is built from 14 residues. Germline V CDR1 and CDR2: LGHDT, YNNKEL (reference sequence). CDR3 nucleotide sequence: TGTGCCAGCAGCCAAGAGGGACTAGTATATGAGCAGTTCTTC. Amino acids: CASSQEGLVYEQFF.

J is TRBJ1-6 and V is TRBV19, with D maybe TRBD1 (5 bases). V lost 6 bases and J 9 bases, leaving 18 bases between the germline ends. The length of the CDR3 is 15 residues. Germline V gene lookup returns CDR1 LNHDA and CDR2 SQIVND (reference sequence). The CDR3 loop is CASSSGGGRVSPLHF. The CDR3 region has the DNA TGTGCCAGTAGCTCCGGGGGGGGAAGGGTTTCACCCCTCCACTTT.